These T cell receptor beta chains were read from a single sample in a study of blood T cell dynamics during melanoma immunotherapy. Libraries were prepared by immunoSEQ multiplex PCR; TCRdb keeps only in-frame clonotypes and omits some of them. The sample has approximately 15,000 clones, approximately 87% seen once; the top ten hold roughly 5%. The sample was blood, taken from a patient treated with checkpoint blockade. The receptors shown here come from a human donor with melanoma. The CDR3 runs from the conserved cysteine through the conserved F or W. Fields, in order: D gene, V gene, J gene, clone size, CDR3 protein, CDR3 DNA. D genes are given only for firm matches. A clone size is listed for some rows: how often the clone was seen (once, few, many), or a class if it is expanded.

-	TRBV11-1	TRBJ1-1	once	CASSLVPNTEAFF	TGTGCCAGCAGCTTGGTTCCGAACACTGAAGCTTTCTTT
-	TRBV25-1	TRBJ2-1	-	CASSEWSESNEQFF	TGTGCCAGCAGTGAATGGTCTGAAAGCAATGAGCAGTTCTTC
TRBD1	TRBV11-2	TRBJ1-4	-	CASSPPGQGIRKLFF	TGTGCCAGCAGCCCGCCGGGACAGGGTATAAGGAAACTGTTTTTT
-	TRBV5-6	TRBJ2-5	-	CASSLRVIGKTQYF	TGTGCCAGCAGCCTTAGGGTGATTGGTAAGACCCAGTACTTC
TRBD1	TRBV30	TRBJ2-7	-	CAWSRFRGRRWEQYF	TGTGCCTGGAGCCGATTCAGGGGGCGCCGGTGGGAGCAGTACTTC
TRBD2	TRBV5-1	TRBJ2-5	-	CASSRSGGRQETQYF	TGCGCCAGCAGCCGTAGCGGGGGGCGCCAAGAGACCCAGTACTTC
-	TRBV6-1	TRBJ1-1	-	CAISERQGGGNTEAFF	TGTGCCATCAGTGAGCGGCAAGGGGGTGGAAACACTGAAGCTTTCTTT
-	TRBV5-1	TRBJ1-6	-	CASSRAANSPLHF	TGCGCCAGCAGCAGGGCAGCAAATTCACCCCTCCACTTT
-	TRBV28	TRBJ1-5	few	CASSFWAVKSQHF	TGTGCCAGCAGTTTTTGGGCGGTTAAGTCCCAGCATTTT
TRBD2	TRBV11-3	TRBJ2-1	-	CASSLAGDYNEQFF	TGTGCCAGCAGCCTAGCGGGGGACTACAATGAGCAGTTCTTC
-	TRBV27	TRBJ2-7	few	CASRRQESSYEQYF	TGTGCCAGCAGAAGACAGGAAAGCTCCTACGAGCAGTACTTC
TRBD2	TRBV11-1	TRBJ2-4	once	CASSLGLARNIQYF	TGTGCCAGCAGCCTGGGACTAGCGAGAAACATTCAGTACTTC
-	TRBV9	TRBJ1-1	few	CASSPHREMNTEAFF	TGTGCCAGCAGCCCCCACAGGGAAATGAACACTGAAGCTTTCTTT
TRBD1	TRBV7-3	TRBJ2-3	-	CASSPHRGTGLADTQYF	TGTGCCAGCAGCCCACATAGAGGGACAGGGCTCGCAGATACGCAGTATTTT
-	TRBV2	TRBJ1-5	-	CASSTTPDDSHNQPQHF	TGTGCCAGCAGCACTACCCCAGACGACAGCCACAATCAGCCCCAGCATTTT
-	TRBV9	TRBJ1-2	-	CASSESLGTTPNYGYTF	TGTGCCAGCAGCGAATCCCTAGGGACAACACCCAACTATGGCTACACCTTC
TRBD1	TRBV5-6	TRBJ2-7	-	CASSLGPGTGAYEQYF	TGTGCCAGCAGCTTGGGGCCCGGGACAGGAGCCTACGAGCAGTACTTC
-	TRBV14	TRBJ1-1	few	CASSQDGLEAFF	TGTGCCAGCAGCCAAGATGGTCTAGAAGCTTTCTTT
-	TRBV7-9	TRBJ2-7	-	CASSLVSGRAYEQYF	TGTGCCAGCAGCTTAGTTTCGGGCAGGGCCTACGAGCAGTACTTC
-	TRBV6-5	TRBJ2-7	-	CASSPQEYEQYF	TGTGCCAGCAGTCCCCAGGAGTACGAGCAGTACTTC
TRBD1	TRBV5-1	TRBJ1-2	-	CASSFGTGYGYTF	TGCGCCAGCAGCTTCGGGACAGGGTATGGCTACACCTTC
-	TRBV11-2	TRBJ1-1	-	CASSLGRENTEAFF	TGTGCCAGCAGCTTAGGCAGGGAGAACACTGAAGCTTTCTTT
TRBD2	TRBV4-1	TRBJ2-3	-	CASSRNVPGRSGGPDTQYF	TGCGCCAGCAGCCGGAACGTCCCCGGGAGAAGCGGGGGGCCGGATACGCAGTATTTT
TRBD1	TRBV15	TRBJ1-1	-	CATSRPDRGYAEAFF	TGTGCCACCAGCAGGCCCGACAGGGGATACGCTGAAGCTTTCTTT
-	TRBV25-1	TRBJ2-7	-	CASSEYGWGSYEQYF	TGTGCCAGCAGTGAATACGGATGGGGCTCCTACGAGCAGTACTTC
TRBD1	TRBV27	TRBJ2-7	-	CASSPRGRVSLTRQYF	TGTGCCAGCAGTCCCAGGGGGCGAGTCTCATTAACGAGGCAGTACTTC
-	TRBV6-5	TRBJ2-3	-	CASSYKAHPDTQYF	TGTGCCAGCAGTTATAAAGCTCACCCAGATACGCAGTATTTT
TRBD2	TRBV4-2	TRBJ2-3	-	CASSQPGGGSTDTQYF	TGTGCCAGCAGCCAACCTGGCGGGGGGAGCACAGATACGCAGTATTTT
TRBD1	TRBV9	TRBJ1-2	-	CASSQDREGGYTF	TGTGCCAGCAGCCAGGACAGGGAGGGAGGCTACACCTTC
-	TRBV11-2	TRBJ2-1	-	CASSLLYSQGQFF	TGTGCCAGCAGCTTATTGTACAGCCAAGGGCAGTTCTTC
-	TRBV9	TRBJ1-2	-	CASSVAVGNGYTF	TGTGCCAGCAGCGTAGCTGTGGGAAATGGCTACACCTTC
-	TRBV10-3	TRBJ1-2	-	CAISEGVPYGYTF	TGTGCCATCAGTGAGGGAGTACCCTATGGCTACACCTTC
TRBD1	TRBV10-2	TRBJ1-1	-	CASRRIDRDFTEAFF	TGCGCCAGCAGGAGGATAGACAGGGACTTCACTGAAGCTTTCTTT
-	TRBV9	TRBJ2-1	-	CASSKTAYNEQFF	TGTGCCAGCAGCAAGACAGCTTACAATGAGCAGTTCTTC
-	TRBV11-2	TRBJ2-1	-	CASSPLQGIHNEQFF	TGTGCCAGCAGCCCCCTCCAGGGGATCCACAATGAGCAGTTCTTC
-	TRBV7-9	TRBJ1-2	-	CASSLVGTDGGYTF	TGTGCCAGCAGCTTAGTAGGAACGGACGGAGGCTACACCTTC
-	TRBV11-2	TRBJ2-7	-	CASSQQGSEQYF	TGTGCCAGCAGCCAGCAGGGCTCCGAGCAGTACTTC
-	TRBV6-5	TRBJ1-6	once	CASSYSNRASPLHF	TGTGCCAGCAGTTACTCTAACAGGGCTTCACCCCTCCACTTT
-	TRBV6-1	TRBJ2-7	-	CASRTGTYREQYF	TGTGCCAGCAGGACAGGAACCTACCGGGAGCAGTACTTC
-	TRBV6-4	TRBJ1-6	-	CASSEHGSNSPLHF	TGTGCCAGCAGTGAACACGGGTCCAATTCACCCCTCCACTTT
-	TRBV28	TRBJ1-2	-	CASTAVGGYTF	TGTGCCAGCACCGCGGTGGGAGGCTACACCTTC
-	TRBV7-9	TRBJ2-7	-	CASSHNIDREVTYEQYF	TGTGCCAGCAGCCATAACATTGACAGGGAGGTAACCTACGAGCAGTACTTC
-	TRBV5-1	TRBJ2-3	-	CASSLGGVHYTDTQYF	TGCGCCAGCAGCTTGGGCGGGGTACATTACACAGATACGCAGTATTTT
-	TRBV5-4	TRBJ1-1	-	CASSFDQVDTEAFF	TGTGCCAGCAGCTTCGACCAGGTTGATACTGAAGCTTTCTTT
TRBD2	TRBV28	TRBJ2-5	-	CASIGLAGGSRETQYF	TGTGCCAGCATCGGACTAGCGGGGGGGTCTCGGGAGACCCAGTACTTC
-	TRBV5-5	TRBJ2-3	-	CASSLAGTATDTQYF	TGTGCCAGCAGCTTGGCGGGAACCGCCACAGATACGCAGTATTTT
TRBD2	TRBV25-1	TRBJ2-5	-	CASQRGPQETQYF	TGTGCCAGCCAGCGGGGGCCCCAAGAGACCCAGTACTTC
-	TRBV4-2	TRBJ2-3	-	CASKSEATDTQYF	TGTGCCAGCAAGAGTGAAGCGACAGATACGCAGTATTTT
-	TRBV5-6	TRBJ2-5	-	CASSFSGGETQYF	TGTGCCAGCAGCTTCTCAGGAGGAGAGACCCAGTACTTC